Presented here are 28 T cell receptor beta chains from one specimen sequenced in a study of cytomegalovirus exposure and HLA in healthy donors. PCR employed 60 Vbeta and 13 Jbeta primers. Clones were sequenced by immunoSEQ multiplex PCR, and TCRdb holds only the in-frame ones, with some missing. The sample spans 60,000 to 80,000 clones; the ten largest clones claim roughly 0.8%. Sequencing was carried out using PBMCs. Receptors originate from a boy aged 10-17 years in good health and CMV-seronegative.

The chain couples TRBV30 to TRBJ1-4; 9 positions match TRBD1. J lost 8 bases, V lost 3 bases, and 7 bases had no gene match. Germline values: CDR1 GTSNPN, CDR2 SVGIG (reference sequence). The CDR3 is 14 residues long. CDR3 residues: CAWRQGALGEKLFF. Written as DNA, the CDR3 is TGTGCCTGGAGACAGGGGGCTCTTGGGGAAAAACTGTTTTTT.

In regard to this clone: The junction and the germline gene differ at one end; a read error may be behind it. The chain uses TRBV11-2 and TRBJ2-2, with 10 bases matching TRBD2. The CDR3 covers 16 residues. CDR1 and CDR2 from the germline V gene are SGHAT and FQNNGV. In DNA, the CDR3 is TGTGCCAGCAGTTTAGCGGGGGGCCCGAACACCGGGGAGCTGTTTTTT. Encoded protein: CASSLAGGPNTGELFF.

V usage is TRBV20-1 and J usage is TRBJ1-2; tentatively, D is TRBD1 (6 bases). The ends were cut back, 5 bases at V and 4 bases at J, with 8 bases in the middle. CDR3 length equals 11 residues. From germline, CDR1 is DFQATT and CDR2 SNEGSKA (reference sequence). This chain's CDR3 is CSAGDIYGYTF. DNA for the CDR3: TGCAGTGCTGGGGACATCTATGGCTACACCTTC.

This chain uses TRBV4-1 with TRBJ1-1; 8 bases align to TRBD1. V lost 0 bases to trimming and J lost 10 bases; unmatched junction nucleotides: 10. This CDR3 has 15 amino acids. Germline V lookup: CDR1 MGHRA, CDR2 YSYEKL. The CDR3 here is CASSQEGRSGGPAFF. CDR3 DNA: TGCGCCAGCAGCCAAGAGGGTCGCTCAGGGGGCCCAGCTTTCTTT.

The gene calls are TRBV10-3 and TRBJ2-5; no firm D call. Looked up from germline, CDR1 is ENHRY and CDR2 is SYGVKD. The CDR3 loop spans 13 amino acids. Trimming took 2 bases from V and 3 from J, leaving 7 bases between them. The chain's CDR3 is CAISEGVKETQYF. The CDR3 DNA sequence: TGTGCCATCAGTGAGGGAGTGAAAGAGACCCAGTACTTC.

J is TRBJ1-1 and V is TRBV7-6; D perhaps matches TRBD1 (6 bases). Trimming shortened V by 5 bases and J by 6 bases, and 13 bases separated the two germline ends. CDR1 and CDR2 from the germline V gene are SGHVS and FNYEAQ. This CDR3 is 13 amino acids long. The DNA of the CDR3 is TGTGCCAGCAGCCTTACAGGGATGGCTGAAGCTTTCTTT. Its translation is CASSLTGMAEAFF.

V is TRBV18 and J is TRBJ1-3, with 8 bases that match TRBD1. CDR3 length: 15 residues. Germline V gene sequence: CDR1 KGHSH, CDR2 LQKENI. The junction had 5 bases not matched to a gene; V was cut back by 3 bases and J by 4 bases. In nucleotides, the CDR3 is TGTGCCAGCTCACCCGGACAGGGTCTAGGAAACACCATATATTTT. It translates to CASSPGQGLGNTIYF.

The rearrangement uses TRBV11-2 and TRBJ2-7, with TRBD1 identical over 7 bases. V trimming: 2 bases; J trimming: 3 bases; junction bases outside the gene matches: 4. In germline, CDR1 is SGHAT, CDR2 FQNNGV. The CDR3 consists of 14 residues. DNA of the CDR3: TGTGCCAGCAGCTTATCTGGGACAGTCTACGAGCAGTACTTC. Its translation: CASSLSGTVYEQYF.

V and J are TRBV7-6 and TRBJ1-1, with 9 bases fitting TRBD1. The CDR3 contains 14 residues. In germline, CDR1 is SGHVS, CDR2 FNYEAQ. V was clipped by 4 bases and J by 5 bases; unmatched bases: 5. The CDR3 DNA reads as TGTGCCAGCAGCTCTTGGGACAGGGTGACTGAAGCTTTCTTT. It yields the protein CASSSWDRVTEAFF. Using reference TRBV7-6 and TRBJ1-1 for the parts outside the CDR3, the full variable domain is GAGVSQSPRYKVTKRGQDVALRCDPISGHVSLYWYRQALGQGPEFLTYFNYEAQQDKSGLPNDRFSAERPEGSISTLTIQRTEQRDSAMYRCASSSWDRVTEAFFGQGTRLTVV.

This chain connects TRBV18 to TRBJ2-1; D gene ambiguous. This CDR3 is built from 11 residues. Trimming left V 1 base short and J 12 bases short, with 7 bases between. Germline assignment: CDR1 KGHSH and CDR2 LQKENI. CDR3 coding DNA: TGTGCCAGCTCACCACGTTCGGGGCAGTTCTTC. Translated, it gives CASSPRSGQFF.

The CDR3 nucleotides read TGTGCCAGCAGTGAAGACAGGGCCACTGAAGCTTTCTTT. It is translated as CASSEDRATEAFF. The chain uses TRBV6-1 and TRBJ1-1, with D possibly matching TRBD1 (6 bases). In germline, CDR1 is MNHNS, CDR2 SASEGT. The CDR3 is 13 residues long. V gave up 1 base and J gave up 4 bases, with 7 bases separating them.

The chain's CDR3 is CASSPQGAGEQYF. For the CDR3, the DNA is TGTGCCAGCTCACCACAGGGGGCTGGGGAGCAGTACTTC. This rearrangement joins TRBV18 to TRBJ2-7, with TRBD1 identical over 7 bases. J lost 7 bases, V lost 1 base, and 4 bases had no gene match. This CDR3 has 13 amino acids. Germline V gives CDR1 KGHSH, CDR2 LQKENI.

V and J are TRBV7-9 and TRBJ2-7, with 7 bases matching TRBD1. Germline V gene data show CDR1 as SEHNR and CDR2 as FQNEAQ (reference sequence). The CDR3 totals 14 residues. Losses at the gene ends were 3 bases for V and 5 bases for J; bases not matched to a gene: 7. The DNA of the CDR3 is TGTGCCAGCAGCTTCTCGGACAGGTTCGACGAGCAGTACTTC. Translating it yields CASSFSDRFDEQYF.

This sequence joins TRBV4-2 and TRBJ2-1; TRBD2 matches at 9 bases. Germline CDR1 and CDR2: LGHNA and YNFKEQ. The J segment lost 4 bases and the V segment lost 2 bases, leaving 30 bases of the junction unmatched. The CDR3 totals 24 residues. CDR3 bases: TGTGCCAGCAGCCAAAGAGGAAGACTGGGGGTTTCTAGCGGGGAGTCCCTTGATTACAATGAGCAGTTCTTC. It translates to CASSQRGRLGVSSGESLDYNEQFF.

In regard to this clone: This sample also contains other DNA sequences that code for the same CDR3. The rearrangement joins TRBV27 to TRBJ1-6, with 9 bases lining up with TRBD1. The CDR3 is 16 residues long. The V gene's germline CDR1 is MNHEY and CDR2 SMNVEV (reference sequence). Trimming removed 2 bases from V and 4 bases from J; junction bases left unmatched: 3. CDR3 in amino acids: CASSLKTGGYNSPLHF. CDR3 in DNA: TGTGCCAGCAGTTTAAAGACAGGGGGGTATAATTCACCCCTCCACTTT.

V is TRBV5-1 and J is TRBJ2-3; a weak D match, TRBD2 (6 bases). V lost 5 bases, J lost 3 bases, and 16 bases lay in between. Looked up from germline, CDR1 is SGHRS and CDR2 is YFSETQ. This CDR3 contains 15 residues. The CDR3 protein is CASRRIYGGTDTQYF. Written as DNA, the CDR3 is TGCGCCAGCAGACGCATCTACGGAGGGACAGATACGCAGTATTTT.

The V gene is TRBV5-5, the J gene TRBJ2-7; the match to TRBD1 covers 12 bases. This CDR3 is built from 15 residues. Germline trimming cut 0 bases from V and 6 bases from J; bases unmatched to any gene: 4. The germline gives CDR1 SGHKS, CDR2 YYEKEE (reference sequence). CDR3 region: CASSLGGQGAGEQYF. DNA of the CDR3: TGTGCCAGCAGCTTGGGGGGACAGGGGGCGGGCGAGCAGTACTTC.

The chain joins TRBV29-1 to TRBJ1-2; TRBD1 matches at 9 bases. Per the germline V gene, CDR1 is SQVTM and CDR2 is ANQGSEA. Unmatched junction bases numbered 13, after V lost 6 bases and J lost 2 bases. The CDR3 is made up of 16 amino acids. The CDR3 loop is CSVQAAGTGSNYGYTF. Written as DNA, the CDR3 is TGCAGCGTACAGGCAGCCGGGACAGGGAGCAACTATGGCTACACCTTC.

This rearrangement joins TRBV30 to TRBJ2-4; 8 positions match TRBD1. Germline V gene lookup returns CDR1 GTSNPN and CDR2 SVGIG (reference sequence). The CDR3 contains 13 residues. The V gene end was trimmed by 4 bases and the J gene end by 7 bases; junction bases not matched to a gene: 6. CDR3 DNA: TGTGCCTGGACGACAGGGGTACGGAACATTCAGTACTTC. It specifies CAWTTGVRNIQYF.

The rearrangement links TRBV18 to TRBJ1-1; 7 bases agree with TRBD1. The CDR3 extends over 17 amino acids. Germline CDR1 is KGHSH and CDR2 is LQKENI. The V gene end was trimmed by 3 bases and the J gene end by 1 base; junction bases not matched to a gene: 11. CDR3 sequence: CASSPLTGTAGNTEAFF. The CDR3 DNA reads TGTGCCAGCTCACCTCTAACCGGGACAGCCGGGAACACTGAAGCTTTCTTT.

On this clone itself: Its ends do not fully match the called genes, so a read error is possible. The genes are TRBV7-9 and TRBJ2-2; D possibly corresponds to TRBD2 (5 bases). This CDR3 is built from 16 residues. In germline, CDR1 is SEHNR, CDR2 FQNEAQ (reference sequence). CDR3 sequence reads: CASRPPAQLSTGELLF. As DNA, the CDR3 is TGTGCCAGCAGGCCACCCGCGCAACTCAGCACCGGGGAGCTGCTTTTT.

The genes are TRBV5-6 and TRBJ2-2; TRBD2 agrees at 13 bases. Germline CDR1 reads SGHDT; CDR2 reads YYEEEE. The junction had 4 bases not matched to a gene; V was cut back by 4 bases and J by 1 base. This CDR3 is 17 amino acids long. In DNA form, the CDR3 reads TGTGCCAGCAGCGAGGGACTAGCGGGACGGAACACCGGGGAGCTGTTTTTT. Translated, it gives CASSEGLAGRNTGELFF.

The rearrangement uses TRBV19 and TRBJ2-1; TRBD2 is a possible D gene (5 bases). Germline V lookup: CDR1 LNHDA, CDR2 SQIVND (reference sequence). This CDR3 region has 12 residues. V lost 5 bases and J lost 8, with 10 bases in between. CDR3 in amino acids: CASSGSRYEQFF. CDR3 bases: TGTGCCAGTAGTGGGAGTCGGTATGAGCAGTTCTTC.

The rearrangement uses TRBV13 and TRBJ1-2; 7 bases are a match to TRBD1. There are 15 residues in the CDR3. CDR1 and CDR2 (germline): PRHDT, FYEKMQ (reference sequence). V lost 5 bases, J lost 4 bases, and 10 bases stayed unmatched. The CDR3 bases are TGTGCCAGCAGCACGCGGACAGGTCCGAGCTATGGCTACACCTTC. Translating gives CASSTRTGPSYGYTF.

The chain has TRBV5-1 and TRBJ1-2, with 7 positions matching TRBD1. Trimming took 4 bases from V and 10 from J; bases not matched to a gene: 13. There are 14 residues in the CDR3. Germline V gene sequence: CDR1 SGHRS, CDR2 YFSETQ. The chain's CDR3 is CASSIEPTGVDYTF. The CDR3 region has the DNA TGCGCCAGCAGCATTGAACCAACAGGGGTGGACTACACCTTC.

The chain couples TRBV7-2 to TRBJ1-5; D perhaps matches TRBD1 (5 bases). V lost 1 base and J 1 base, leaving 20 bases between the germline ends. The CDR3 sequence is 19 residues long. The V gene's germline CDR1 is SGHTA and CDR2 FQGNSA. The CDR3 region is CASSLVVSAGWTSNQPQHF. CDR3 DNA sequence: TGTGCCAGCAGCTTAGTGGTCAGCGCAGGGTGGACAAGCAATCAGCCCCAGCATTTT.

V is TRBV11-2 and J is TRBJ2-1, with 11 bases that match TRBD2. Germline CDR1 SGHAT, CDR2 FQNNGV. CDR3 length: 15 amino acids. Trimming at V came to 6 bases and at J to 8 bases, leaving 9 bases not matched to a gene. CDR3 in amino acids: CASRTLAGVQDEQFF. The CDR3 nucleotides read TGTGCCAGCAGGACACTAGCGGGAGTTCAAGATGAGCAGTTCTTC.

The chain recombines TRBV30 with TRBJ1-5, with 7 bases that match TRBD1. Germline assignment: CDR1 GTSNPN and CDR2 SVGIG (reference sequence). CDR3 length: 13 amino acids. The junction had 4 bases not matched to a gene; V was cut back by 3 bases and J by 5 bases. The CDR3 sequence: CAWRTQGDQPQHF. Here the CDR3 DNA reads TGTGCCTGGAGGACCCAGGGGGATCAGCCCCAGCATTTT.